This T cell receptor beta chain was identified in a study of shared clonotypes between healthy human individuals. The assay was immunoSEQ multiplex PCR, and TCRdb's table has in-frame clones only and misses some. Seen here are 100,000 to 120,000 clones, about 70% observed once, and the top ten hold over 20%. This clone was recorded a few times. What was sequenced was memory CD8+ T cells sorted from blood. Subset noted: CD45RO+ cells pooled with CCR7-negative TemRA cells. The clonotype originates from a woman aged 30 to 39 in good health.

CDR3 loop: CASSFLTSGTGHGDTQYF. The CDR3 DNA reads TGTGCCAGCAGTTTCCTGACCTCCGGGACAGGGCATGGAGATACGCAGTATTTT. This chain connects TRBV28 to TRBJ2-3; 9 bases agree with TRBD1. Germline V gene lookup returns CDR1 MDHEN and CDR2 SYDVKM. Trimming removed 3 bases from V and 5 bases from J; junction bases left unmatched: 15. The length of the CDR3 is 18 residues. Filled out from reference TRBV28 and TRBJ2-3, the complete variable domain reads DVKVTQSSRYLVKRTGEKVFLECVQDMDHENMFWYRQDPGLGLRLIYFSYDVKMKEKGDIPEGYSVSREKKERFSLILESASTNQTSMYLCASSFLTSGTGHGDTQYFGPGTRLTVL.